The 14 T cell receptor beta chains listed next were all sequenced from one sample in a study of CD8 T cells in ankylosing spondylitis. Overall study results and limits: A TCR beta motif of under 10 highly homologous variants appeared characteristic of ankylosing spondylitis blood.

Via MiXCR, TCRdb re-called the 5' RACE reads, giving one row per CDR3 protein. The sample has around 890,000 distinct CDR3 sequences, 12% seen once; the top ten hold just over 0.5%. The antigens of these receptors remain unknown. The specimen sequenced was blood, either unsorted or a sorted T cell fraction (not recorded which). The receptors were sampled from a male donor with ankylosing spondylitis.

This clonotype turned up a few times. The chain carries TRBV14 and TRBJ1-2, with D maybe TRBD1 (6 bases). V lost 0 bases to trimming and J lost 6 bases, with 14 bases between them. CDR1 is SGHDN, CDR2 FVKESK, per germline. The CDR3 contains 15 residues. The CDR3 loop reads CASSQDPSRGDGYTF. CDR3 DNA: TGTGCCAGCAGCCAAGATCCGAGCAGGGGCGATGGCTACACCTTC.

This clonotype has just a few counts. The rearrangement links TRBV2 to TRBJ1-3, with 7 positions matching TRBD1. The V gene end was trimmed by 6 bases and the J gene end by 0 bases; junction bases not matched to a gene: 5. Germline CDR1 is SNHLY and CDR2 is FYNNEI. The CDR3 is 15 amino acids. The CDR3 reads CASSLGQTSGNTIYF. As DNA, the CDR3 is TGTGCCAGCAGCCTGGGACAGACCTCTGGAAACACCATATATTTT.

The table lists this clonotype with many counts. The rearrangement joins TRBV20-1 to TRBJ2-1, with a possible D match to TRBD2 (5 bases). Trimming pared 0 bases from V and 2 bases from J, leaving 14 bases between. Germline CDR1 reads DFQATT; CDR2 reads SNEGSKA (reference sequence). This CDR3 is built from 16 residues. The CDR3 DNA is TGCAGTGCTAGAGATCAAGGAGCGGAGACCTACAATGAGCAGTTCTTC. Encoded protein: CSARDQGAETYNEQFF.

This clonotype came up many times. This chain joins TRBV4-2 and TRBJ1-1; no definite D call. V was clipped by 0 bases and J by 0 bases, with 14 bases between them. This CDR3 region has 17 residues. Germline assignment: CDR1 LGHNA and CDR2 YNFKEQ. The CDR3 reads CASSQDPLTEMNTEAFF. In DNA, the CDR3 is TGTGCCAGCAGCCAAGATCCCTTGACGGAGATGAACACTGAAGCTTTCTTT.

Here the CDR3 DNA reads TGTGCCAGCTCACCATGGACAGGATTCAATGAGCAGTTCTTC. Protein sequence: CASSPWTGFNEQFF. V is TRBV18 and J is TRBJ2-1, with 7 bases lining up with TRBD1. Trimming took 2 bases from V and 6 from J; bases not matched to a gene: 4. The CDR3 is made up of 14 amino acids. Looked up from germline, CDR1 is KGHSH and CDR2 is LQKENI.

This chain joins TRBV20-1 and TRBJ2-3; no clear D gene. Germline CDR1 and CDR2: DFQATT and SNEGSKA (reference sequence). Trimming removed 0 bases from V and 3 bases from J, with 10 bases in between. The length of the CDR3 is 14 residues. The CDR3 DNA reads TGCAGTGCTAGAGATCTGCGGAAGACAGATACGCAGTATTTT. It yields the protein CSARDLRKTDTQYF.

This clonotype was detected a few times. V and J are TRBV20-1 and TRBJ2-7; 8 positions agree with TRBD2. The CDR3 has 14 amino acids. The germline V gene encodes CDR1 DFQATT and CDR2 SNEGSKA (reference sequence). After removal of 1 base from V and 3 bases from J, the junction contained 5 bases not matched to a gene. The CDR3 DNA is TGCAGTGCTAGAGGAGCGGGGGACCGCTACGAGCAGTACTTC. Its protein product is CSARGAGDRYEQYF.

This clonotype turned up a few times. The V gene is TRBV4-2, the J gene TRBJ1-2; D may be TRBD1 (5 bases). Germline values: CDR1 LGHNA, CDR2 YNFKEQ. This CDR3 region has 16 residues. V was cut by 0 bases and J by 0 bases, with 11 bases left in between. Here the CDR3 reads CASSQDWGVTNYGYTF. The CDR3 DNA reads TGTGCCAGCAGCCAAGATTGGGGGGTTACTAACTATGGCTACACCTTC.

The chain employs TRBV18 and TRBJ2-3; TRBD1 agrees at 12 bases. The CDR3 totals 18 residues. V was clipped by 3 bases and J by 4 bases; unmatched bases: 11. Germline values: CDR1 KGHSH, CDR2 LQKENI. CDR3 protein: CASSPTPGQGAPPDTQYF. The CDR3 DNA reads TGTGCCAGCTCACCCACCCCGGGACAGGGGGCGCCCCCAGATACGCAGTATTTT.

The CDR3 DNA is TGTGCTAGCCAACCGGGGGCCCAAGAGACCCAGTACTTC. Translated, it gives CASQPGAQETQYF. The chain uses TRBV7-6 and TRBJ2-5; D is tentatively TRBD1 or TRBD2 (6 bases each). Germline CDR1 reads SGHVS; CDR2 reads FNYEAQ. This CDR3 is built from 13 residues.

This clonotype has more than one count but fewer than ten. This sequence joins TRBV18 and TRBJ2-7; D perhaps matches TRBD2 (6 bases). There are 16 residues in the CDR3. The V gene's germline CDR1 is KGHSH and CDR2 LQKENI. The germline V and J ends were trimmed by 2 bases and 0 bases, with 14 bases remaining between them. CDR3 sequence: CASSPVPGLNSYEQYF. The CDR3 DNA reads TGTGCCAGCTCACCAGTACCGGGACTGAACTCCTACGAGCAGTACTTC.

This clonotype showed up many times. V is TRBV4-2 and J is TRBJ2-7; D ambiguous. V shed 0 bases and J shed 3 bases, with 15 bases lying between them. CDR3 length: 16 residues. Germline V gene sequence: CDR1 LGHNA, CDR2 YNFKEQ. CDR3 region: CASSQDLPLGFYEQYF. The CDR3 nucleotides are TGTGCCAGCAGCCAAGATCTCCCGTTAGGCTTCTACGAGCAGTACTTC.

The chain couples TRBV27 to TRBJ2-7; weak D call: TRBD1 (5 bases). Germline CDR1 and CDR2: MNHEY and SMNVEV (reference sequence). The CDR3 consists of 14 residues. Trimming left V 3 bases short and J 6 bases short, with 15 bases between. In DNA form, the CDR3 reads TGTGCCAGCAGTTTTATCGACAGCCGCTCCGAGCAGTACTTC. Translated, it gives CASSFIDSRSEQYF.

In its sample, this clonotype was seen a few times. The chain is built from TRBV4-2 and TRBJ2-5; 8 bases map to TRBD2. The germline CDR1 and CDR2 sequences are LGHNA and YNFKEQ. The CDR3 loop spans 16 amino acids. V dropped 0 bases and J dropped 5; count of bases not matched to a gene: 8. The CDR3 region is CASSQDLRGAGETQYF. CDR3 DNA: TGTGCCAGCAGCCAAGATCTGCGGGGGGCCGGGGAGACCCAGTACTTC.